This entry features one T cell receptor beta chain sequence. The data originate from a study of cytomegalovirus exposure and HLA in healthy donors. The CDR3 contains 11 residues. The germline V and J ends were trimmed by 5 bases and 8 bases, with 6 bases remaining between them. Germline CDR1 reads MDHEN; CDR2 reads SYDVKM. A multiplex PCR was run with 60 Vbeta primers and 13 Jbeta primers. Generated by immunoSEQ multiplex PCR, the TCRdb table keeps only in-frame clones and is missing some. The sample has some 120,000 clones, more than 65% seen once; the top ten hold about 1.8%. The sequence derives from a man younger than 35 in good health and CMV-seronegative. Sequencing was carried out using PBMCs. The V call is TRBV28, the J call TRBJ1-4; no clear D. The CDR3 DNA reads as TGTGCCAGCAGTGTCCAGGAAAAACTGTTTTTT. It encodes CASSVQEKLFF.